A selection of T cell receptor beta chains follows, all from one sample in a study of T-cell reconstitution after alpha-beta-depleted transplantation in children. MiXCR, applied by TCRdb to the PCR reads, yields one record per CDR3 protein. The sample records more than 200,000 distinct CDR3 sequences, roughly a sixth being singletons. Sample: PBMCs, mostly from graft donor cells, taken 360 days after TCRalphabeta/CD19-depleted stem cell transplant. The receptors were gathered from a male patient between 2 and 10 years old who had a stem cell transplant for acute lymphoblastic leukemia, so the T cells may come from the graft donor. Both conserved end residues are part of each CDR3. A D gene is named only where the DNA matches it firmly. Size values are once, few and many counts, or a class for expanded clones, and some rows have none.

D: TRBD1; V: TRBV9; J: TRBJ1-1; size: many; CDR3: CASSPRTGNTEAFF; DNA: TGTGCCAGCAGCCCCCGGACAGGGAACACTGAAGCTTTCTTT
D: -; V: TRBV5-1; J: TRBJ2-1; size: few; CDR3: CASSLDRAYNEQFF; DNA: TGCGCCAGCAGCTTGGACAGGGCGTACAATGAGCAGTTCTTC
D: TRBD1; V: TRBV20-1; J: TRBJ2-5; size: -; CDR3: CCAREENAMGQRETQYF; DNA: TGCTGTGCTAGAGAGGAGAACGCCATGGGACAGCGTGAGACCCAGTACTTC
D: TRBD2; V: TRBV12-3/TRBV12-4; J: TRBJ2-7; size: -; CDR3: CASSLRASGGFWKYF; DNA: TGTGCCAGCAGCCTCCGGGCCAGCGGGGGGTTCTGGAAGTACTTC
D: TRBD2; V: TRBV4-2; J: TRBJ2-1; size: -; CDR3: CASSQIAGGHYNEQFF; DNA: TGTGCCAGCAGCCAGATAGCGGGAGGGCACTACAATGAGCAGTTCTTC
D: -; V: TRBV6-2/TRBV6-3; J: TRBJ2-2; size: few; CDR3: CASNYDFGKLSTTGELFF; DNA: TGTGCCAGCAACTACGATTTCGGGAAACTTTCCACCACCGGGGAGCTGTTTTTT
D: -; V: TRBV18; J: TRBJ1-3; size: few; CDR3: CASSDSGSSGNTIYF; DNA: TGTGCCAGCTCAGACAGTGGTTCCTCTGGAAACACCATATATTTT
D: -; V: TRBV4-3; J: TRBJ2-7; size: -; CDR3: CASSQAWGLSYEQYF; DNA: TGCGCCAGCAGCCAAGCTTGGGGCCTCTCCTACGAGCAGTACTTC
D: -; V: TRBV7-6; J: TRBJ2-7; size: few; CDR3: CASSLGEVGPYEQYF; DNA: TGTGCCAGCAGCTTAGGGGAGGTGGGCCCCTACGAGCAGTACTTC
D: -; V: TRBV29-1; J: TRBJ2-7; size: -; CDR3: CSVAGAGYEQYF; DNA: TGCAGCGTTGCTGGGGCCGGCTACGAGCAGTACTTC
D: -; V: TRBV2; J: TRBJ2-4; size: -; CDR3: CASRTALAKNIQYF; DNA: TGTGCCAGCAGGACGGCCTTAGCCAAAAACATTCAGTACTTC
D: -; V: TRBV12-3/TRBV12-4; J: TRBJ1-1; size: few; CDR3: CASSLGRWGTEAFF; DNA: TGTGCCAGCAGTTTAGGCCGTTGGGGGACTGAAGCTTTCTTT